The 9 T cell receptor beta chains listed next were all sequenced from one sample in a study of T cell responses to AZD1222 COVID-19 vaccine. Using immunoSEQ multiplex PCR, the repertoire was profiled, and TCRdb retains in-frame clones only, with some absent. The sample has 110,000 to 150,000 clones, 80% to 90% seen once. The sample in question was peripheral blood, obtained on day 0 of AZD1222 vaccination. Receptors originate from an adult in good health.

A note on this clone: In the same sample, other DNA sequences code for this CDR3. V is TRBV28 and J is TRBJ1-2; no definite D call. Germline V gives CDR1 MDHEN, CDR2 SYDVKM. The CDR3 consists of 11 residues. The germline V and J ends were trimmed by 6 bases and 1 base, with 3 bases remaining between them. The CDR3 is CASSLNYGYTF. The CDR3 DNA reads TGTGCCAGCAGCCTTAACTATGGCTACACCTTC.

The chain has TRBV6-5 and TRBJ1-4, with D uncertain. This CDR3 has 15 amino acids. The V gene lost 6 bases and the J gene lost 8 bases, with 19 bases spanning the gap. The germline V gene encodes CDR1 MNHEY and CDR2 SVGAGI. The chain's CDR3 is CASRDGDRAGEKLFF. For the CDR3, the DNA is TGTGCCAGCAGGGACGGAGACCGGGCGGGGGAAAAACTGTTTTTT.

V usage is TRBV6-6 and J usage is TRBJ2-1; TRBD2 agrees at 11 bases. Unmatched junction bases numbered 7, after V lost 1 base and J lost 8 bases. CDR3 length: 16 amino acids. Per the germline V gene, CDR1 is MNHNY and CDR2 is SVGAGI (reference sequence). CDR3 nucleotides: TGTGCCAGCAGTTACTGGGGACTAGCGGCTGGGGATGAGCAGTTCTTC. Translating it yields CASSYWGLAAGDEQFF.

This clone has just one count. An end of the junction does not agree with germline; a read error may underlie this. The V and J genes are TRBV29-1 and TRBJ1-6, with D hard to call. The CDR3 has 13 residues. The germline V gene has CDR1 SQVTM and CDR2 ANQGSEA. This CDR3 is CGVMTPPDSPLHF. DNA of the CDR3: TGCGGCGTAATGACTCCCCCGGATTCACCCCTCCACTTT.

The rearrangement links TRBV29-1 to TRBJ2-7; 9 bases are a match to TRBD1. Germline CDR1 SQVTM, CDR2 ANQGSEA. CDR3 size: 13 residues. J lost 4 bases, V lost 4 bases, and 5 bases had no gene match. This CDR3 is CSVGWTGDYEQYF. The CDR3 bases are TGCAGCGTTGGTTGGACAGGGGATTACGAGCAGTACTTC.

The chain recombines TRBV5-1 with TRBJ1-4; the D gene is possibly TRBD1 (6 bases). This CDR3 is 14 amino acids long. The germline CDR1 and CDR2 sequences are SGHRS and YFSETQ. Trimming pared 5 bases from V and 8 bases from J, leaving 16 bases between. The CDR3 DNA is TGCGCCAGCAGACGGACAGCCGAAGGCGAAAAACTGTTTTTT. Translating it yields CASRRTAEGEKLFF.

The table lists this clone with a few counts. The chain carries TRBV2 and TRBJ2-2, with D possibly TRBD1 on 6 matching bases. The CDR3 totals 16 residues. Germline CDR1 reads SNHLY; CDR2 reads FYNNEI. V shed 0 bases and J shed 3 bases, with 11 bases lying between them. Here the CDR3 DNA reads TGTGCCAGCAGTGAAGCGGGACACCCGGACACCGGGGAGCTGTTTTTT. Translation: CASSEAGHPDTGELFF.

V usage is TRBV30 and J usage is TRBJ1-6; D gene uncertain. Trimming took 0 bases from V and 8 from J, leaving 8 bases between them. The V gene's germline CDR1 is GTSNPN and CDR2 SVGIG (reference sequence). CDR3 length equals 13 residues. The CDR3 loop reads CAWSVSGDSPLHF. As DNA, the CDR3 is TGTGCCTGGAGTGTTAGCGGGGATTCACCCCTCCACTTT.

A single count supports this clone. The chain uses TRBV29-1 and TRBJ2-1; 10 bases align to TRBD2. CDR3 length equals 12 residues. The junction had 6 bases not matched to a gene; V was cut back by 7 bases and J by 9 bases. The germline V gene has CDR1 SQVTM and CDR2 ANQGSEA. The CDR3 reads CSAAGGWGEQFF. In nucleotides, the CDR3 is TGCAGCGCAGCGGGAGGGTGGGGTGAGCAGTTCTTC.